The T cell receptor (beta chain) described here comes from a study of blood T cell repertoires in COVID-19. Whole-study context: PBMCs, B-cell-depleted T cells, or T cells were the source of the cDNA or gDNA that made up the material.

The CDR3 contains 13 residues. Germline CDR1 reads SGDLS; CDR2 reads YYNGEE. V shed 0 bases and J shed 6 bases, with 8 bases lying between them. Original processing notes: Quantification of nucleated cells was approximated via reference gene primer amplification. Produced via immunoSEQ multiplex PCR; TCRdb's table is partial and in-frame only. The D gene and trimming were derived from the DNA, and the V and J assignments and clone size from that table. Altogether some 140,000 clones are present, roughly three quarters being singletons, with the ten largest covering approximately 5.2%. V is TRBV9 and J is TRBJ2-3; D might be TRBD2 (5 bases). The TCR originated in an older woman with COVID-19, enrolled during active disease. The sample comprised peripheral blood. Written as DNA, the CDR3 is TGTGCCAGCAGCGTAGTTAGGGAGGATACGCAGTATTTT. It codes for CASSVVREDTQYF. Filled out from reference TRBV9 and TRBJ2-3, the complete variable domain reads DSGVTQTPKHLITATGQRVTLRCSPRSGDLSVYWYQQSLDQGLQFLIQYYNGEERAKGNILERFSAQQFPDLHSELNLSSLELGDSALYFCASSVVREDTQYFGPGTRLTVL.